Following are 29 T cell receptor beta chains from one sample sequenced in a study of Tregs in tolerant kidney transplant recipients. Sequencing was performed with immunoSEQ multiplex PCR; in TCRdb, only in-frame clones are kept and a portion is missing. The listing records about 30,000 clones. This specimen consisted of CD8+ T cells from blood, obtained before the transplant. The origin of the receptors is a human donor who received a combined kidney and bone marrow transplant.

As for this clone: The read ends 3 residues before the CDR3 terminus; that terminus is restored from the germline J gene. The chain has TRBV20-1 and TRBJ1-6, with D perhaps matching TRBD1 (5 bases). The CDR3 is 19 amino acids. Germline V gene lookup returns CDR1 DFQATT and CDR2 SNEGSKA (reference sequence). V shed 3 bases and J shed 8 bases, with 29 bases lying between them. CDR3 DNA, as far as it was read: TGCAGTGCTAGCCCTGCCTTCCGAGGGGCCCGGGCTGGGGATTCACCC. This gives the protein CSASPAFRGARAGDSP. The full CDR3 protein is CSASPAFRGARAGDSPLHF.

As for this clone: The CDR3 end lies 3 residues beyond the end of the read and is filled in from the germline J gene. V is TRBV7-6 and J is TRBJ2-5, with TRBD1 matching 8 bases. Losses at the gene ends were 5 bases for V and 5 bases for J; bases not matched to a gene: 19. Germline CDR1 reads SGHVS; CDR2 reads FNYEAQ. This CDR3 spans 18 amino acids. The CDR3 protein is CASSVQTGEAPLTETQYF. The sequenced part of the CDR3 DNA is TGTGCCAGCAGCGTACAGACAGGGGAGGCCCCCCTGACGGAGACC.

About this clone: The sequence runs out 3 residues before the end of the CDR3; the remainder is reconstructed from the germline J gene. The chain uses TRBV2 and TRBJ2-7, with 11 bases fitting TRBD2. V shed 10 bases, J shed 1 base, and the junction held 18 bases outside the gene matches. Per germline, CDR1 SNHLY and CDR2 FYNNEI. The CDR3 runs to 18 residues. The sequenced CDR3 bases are TGTGCCATCACGGACCGGTCTAGCGGGAGGATAGGGTCCTACGAG. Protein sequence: CAITDRSSGRIGSYE. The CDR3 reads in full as CAITDRSSGRIGSYEQYF.

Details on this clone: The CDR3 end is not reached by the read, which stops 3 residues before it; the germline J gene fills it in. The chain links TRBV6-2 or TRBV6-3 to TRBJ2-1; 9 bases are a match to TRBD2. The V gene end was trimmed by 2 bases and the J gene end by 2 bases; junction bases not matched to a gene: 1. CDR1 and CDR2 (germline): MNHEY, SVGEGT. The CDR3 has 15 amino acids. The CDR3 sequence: CASSYGLATYNEQFF. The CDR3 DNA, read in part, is TGTGCCAGCAGTTACGGACTAGCGACCTACAATGAG.

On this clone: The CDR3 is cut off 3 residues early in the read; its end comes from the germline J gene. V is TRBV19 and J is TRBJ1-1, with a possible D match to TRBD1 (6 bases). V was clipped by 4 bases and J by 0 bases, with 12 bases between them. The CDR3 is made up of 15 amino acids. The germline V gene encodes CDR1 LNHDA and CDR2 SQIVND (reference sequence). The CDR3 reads CASSTGGGLNTEAFF. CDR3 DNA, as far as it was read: TGTGCCAGTAGTACCGGCGGGGGGCTGAACACTGAA.

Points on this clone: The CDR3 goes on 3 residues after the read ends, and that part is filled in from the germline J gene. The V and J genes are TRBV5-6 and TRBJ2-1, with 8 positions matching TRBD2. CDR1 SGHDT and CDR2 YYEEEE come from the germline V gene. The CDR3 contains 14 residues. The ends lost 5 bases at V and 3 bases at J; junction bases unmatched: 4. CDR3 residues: CASSSGTSYNEQFF. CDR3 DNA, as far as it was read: TGTGCCAGCAGTTCCGGGACTAGCTACAATGAG.

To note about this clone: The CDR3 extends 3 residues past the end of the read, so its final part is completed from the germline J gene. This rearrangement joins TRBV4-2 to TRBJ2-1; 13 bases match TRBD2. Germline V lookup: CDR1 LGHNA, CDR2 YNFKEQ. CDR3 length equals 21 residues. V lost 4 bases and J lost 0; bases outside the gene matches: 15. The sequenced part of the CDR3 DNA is TGTGCCAGCAGCCCCGGCCGCGGACTAGCGGGAGAAGTGGGCTCCTACAATGAG. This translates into CASSPGRGLAGEVGSYNE. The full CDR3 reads CASSPGRGLAGEVGSYNEQFF.

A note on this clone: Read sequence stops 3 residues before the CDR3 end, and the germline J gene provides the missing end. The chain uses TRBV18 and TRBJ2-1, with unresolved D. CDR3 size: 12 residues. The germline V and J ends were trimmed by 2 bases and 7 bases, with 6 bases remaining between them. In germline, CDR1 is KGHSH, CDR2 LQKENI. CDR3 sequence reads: CASSPDGNEQFF. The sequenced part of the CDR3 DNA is TGTGCCAGCTCACCAGACGGGAATGAG.

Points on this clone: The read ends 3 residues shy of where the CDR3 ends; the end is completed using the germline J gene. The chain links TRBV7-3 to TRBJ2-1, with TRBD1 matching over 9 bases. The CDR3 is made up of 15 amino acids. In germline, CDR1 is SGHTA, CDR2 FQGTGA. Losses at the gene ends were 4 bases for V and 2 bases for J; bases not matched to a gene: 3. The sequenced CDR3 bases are TGTGCCAGCAGCTCGGGACAGGGAACCTACAATGAG. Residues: CASSSGQGTYNE. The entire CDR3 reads CASSSGQGTYNEQFF.

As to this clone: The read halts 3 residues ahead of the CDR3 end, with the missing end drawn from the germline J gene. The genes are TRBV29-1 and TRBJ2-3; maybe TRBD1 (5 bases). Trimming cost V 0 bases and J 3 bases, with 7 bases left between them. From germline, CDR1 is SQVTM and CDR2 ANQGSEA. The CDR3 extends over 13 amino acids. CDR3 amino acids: CSVEEQGTDTQYF. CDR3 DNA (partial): TGCAGCGTTGAAGAGCAGGGAACAGATACG.

CDR3 residues: CSVPDEDSLNEQFF. The sequenced part of the CDR3 DNA is TGCAGCGTTCCGGATGAGGACTCTCTGAATGAG. V and J are TRBV29-1 and TRBJ2-1; TRBD2 is a possible D gene (5 bases). The CDR3 end falls 3 residues outside the read, so it is completed with the germline J gene. The CDR3 loop spans 14 amino acids. Trimming pared 5 bases from V and 7 bases from J, leaving 18 bases between. From germline, CDR1 is SQVTM and CDR2 ANQGSEA.

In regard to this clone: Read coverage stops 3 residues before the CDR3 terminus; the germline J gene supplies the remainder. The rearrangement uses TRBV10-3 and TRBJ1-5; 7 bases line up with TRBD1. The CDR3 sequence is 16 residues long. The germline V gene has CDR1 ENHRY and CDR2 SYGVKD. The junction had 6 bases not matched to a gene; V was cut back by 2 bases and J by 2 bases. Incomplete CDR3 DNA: TGTGCCATCAGTGAGACAGGGGCCTTTGGCAATCAGCCC. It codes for CAISETGAFGNQP. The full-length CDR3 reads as CAISETGAFGNQPQHF.

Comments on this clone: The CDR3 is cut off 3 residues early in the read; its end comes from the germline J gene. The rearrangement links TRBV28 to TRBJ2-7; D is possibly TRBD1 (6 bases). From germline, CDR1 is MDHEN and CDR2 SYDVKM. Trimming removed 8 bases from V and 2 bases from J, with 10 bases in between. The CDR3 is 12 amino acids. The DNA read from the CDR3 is TGTGCCAGCCGGACAGTACCCTACGAG. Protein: CASRTVPYE. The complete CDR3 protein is CASRTVPYEQYF. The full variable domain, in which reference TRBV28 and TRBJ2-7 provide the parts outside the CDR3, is DVKVTQSSRYLVKRTGEKVFLECVQDMDHENMFWYRQDPGLGLRLIYFSYDVKMKEKGDIPEGYSVSREKKERFSLILESASTNQTSMYLCASRTVPYEQYFGPGTRLTVT.

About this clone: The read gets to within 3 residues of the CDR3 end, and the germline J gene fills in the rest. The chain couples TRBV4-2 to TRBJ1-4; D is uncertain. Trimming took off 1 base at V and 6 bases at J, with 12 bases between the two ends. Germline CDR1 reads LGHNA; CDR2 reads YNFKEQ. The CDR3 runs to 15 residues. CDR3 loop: CASSQGEREDEKLFF. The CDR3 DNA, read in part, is TGTGCCAGCAGCCAAGGAGAGCGCGAGGATGAAAAA.

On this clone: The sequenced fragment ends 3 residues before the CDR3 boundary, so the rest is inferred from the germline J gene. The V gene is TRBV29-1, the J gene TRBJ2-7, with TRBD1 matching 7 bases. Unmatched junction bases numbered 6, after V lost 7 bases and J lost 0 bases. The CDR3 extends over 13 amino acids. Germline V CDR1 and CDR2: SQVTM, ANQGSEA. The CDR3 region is CSARTGSSYEQYF. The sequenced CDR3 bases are TGCAGCGCCAGGACAGGCTCCTCCTACGAG.

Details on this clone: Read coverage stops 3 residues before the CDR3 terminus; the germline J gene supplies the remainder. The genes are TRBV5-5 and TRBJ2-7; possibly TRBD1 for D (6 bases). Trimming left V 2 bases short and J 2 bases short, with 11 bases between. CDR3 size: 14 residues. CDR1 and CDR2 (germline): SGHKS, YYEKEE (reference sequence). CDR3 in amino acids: CASSLDRMTYEQYF. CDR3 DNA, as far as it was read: TGTGCCAGCAGCTTAGACAGGATGACCTACGAG.

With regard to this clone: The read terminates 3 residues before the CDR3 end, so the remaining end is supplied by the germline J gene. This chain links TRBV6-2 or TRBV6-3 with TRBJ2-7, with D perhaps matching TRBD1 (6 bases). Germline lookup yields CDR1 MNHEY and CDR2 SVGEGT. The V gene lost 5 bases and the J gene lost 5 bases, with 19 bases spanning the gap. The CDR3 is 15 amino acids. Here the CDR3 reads CASSTWDTSQHEQYF. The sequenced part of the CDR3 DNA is TGTGCCAGCAGTACTTGGGACACCTCACAACACGAG.

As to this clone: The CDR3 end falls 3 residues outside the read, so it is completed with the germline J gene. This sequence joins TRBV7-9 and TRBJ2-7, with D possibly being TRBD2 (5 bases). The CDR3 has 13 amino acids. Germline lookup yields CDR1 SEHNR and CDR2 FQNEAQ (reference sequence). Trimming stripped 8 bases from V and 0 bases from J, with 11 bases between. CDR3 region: CASESTSSYEQYF. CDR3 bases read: TGTGCCAGCGAATCTACTAGCTCCTACGAG.

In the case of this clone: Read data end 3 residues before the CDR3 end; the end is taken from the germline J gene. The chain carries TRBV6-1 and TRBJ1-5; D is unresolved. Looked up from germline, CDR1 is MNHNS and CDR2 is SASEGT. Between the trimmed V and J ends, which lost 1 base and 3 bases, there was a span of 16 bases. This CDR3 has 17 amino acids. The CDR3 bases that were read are TGTGCCAGCAGTGAAGTGTGGTGGGCAGGAGACAATCAGCCC. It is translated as CASSEVWWAGDNQP. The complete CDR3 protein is CASSEVWWAGDNQPQHF.

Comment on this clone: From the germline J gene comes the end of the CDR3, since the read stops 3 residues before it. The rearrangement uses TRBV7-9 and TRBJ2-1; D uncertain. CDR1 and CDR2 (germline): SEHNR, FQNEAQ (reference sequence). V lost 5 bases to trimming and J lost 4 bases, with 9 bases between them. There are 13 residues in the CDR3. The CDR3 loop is CASSPPRYNEQFF. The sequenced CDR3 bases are TGTGCCAGCAGCCCCCCTAGATACAATGAG.

Partial CDR3 DNA: TGTGCCAGTAGTAGCCAGGGGATTTCCTACGAG. It yields the protein CASSSQGISYE. The whole CDR3 is CASSSQGISYEQYF. The J gene is TRBJ2-7, the V gene TRBV19, with D perhaps TRBD1 (6 bases). The CDR3 end falls 3 residues outside the read, so it is completed with the germline J gene. V lost 4 bases, J lost 1 base, and 11 bases lay in between. Germline CDR1 is LNHDA and CDR2 is SQIVND (reference sequence). The CDR3 consists of 14 residues.

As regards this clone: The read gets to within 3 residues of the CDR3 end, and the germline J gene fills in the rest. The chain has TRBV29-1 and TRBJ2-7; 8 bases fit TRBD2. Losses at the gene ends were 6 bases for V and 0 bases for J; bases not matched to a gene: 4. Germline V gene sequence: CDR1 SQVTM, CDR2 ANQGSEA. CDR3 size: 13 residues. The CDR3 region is CSVTSGISYEQYF. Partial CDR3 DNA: TGCAGCGTAACTAGCGGTATCTCCTACGAG.

The CDR3: CASSLAGPSYEQYF. The sequenced part of the CDR3 DNA is TGTGCCAGCAGCCTAGCGGGCCCATCCTACGAG. The rearrangement uses TRBV6-2 or TRBV6-3 and TRBJ2-7; TRBD2 agrees at 8 bases. The CDR3 end falls 3 residues outside the read, so it is completed with the germline J gene. The CDR3 is made up of 14 amino acids. With 6 bases clipped from V and 1 base from J, the junction kept 5 bases outside the gene matches. CDR1 MNHEY and CDR2 SVGEGT come from the germline V gene.

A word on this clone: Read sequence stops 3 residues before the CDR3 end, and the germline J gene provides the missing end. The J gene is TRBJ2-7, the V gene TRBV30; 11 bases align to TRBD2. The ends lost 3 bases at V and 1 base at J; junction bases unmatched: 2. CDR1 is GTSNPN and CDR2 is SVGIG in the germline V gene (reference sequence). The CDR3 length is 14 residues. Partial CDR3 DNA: TGTGCCTGGAGCATAGCGGGAGGGTCCTACGAG. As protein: CAWSIAGGSYE. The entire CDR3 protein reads CAWSIAGGSYEQYF.

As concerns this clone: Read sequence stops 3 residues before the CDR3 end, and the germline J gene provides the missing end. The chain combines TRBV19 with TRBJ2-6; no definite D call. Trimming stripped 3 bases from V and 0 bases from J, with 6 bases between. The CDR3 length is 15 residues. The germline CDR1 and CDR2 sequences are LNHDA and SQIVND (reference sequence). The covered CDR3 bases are TGTGCCAGTAGTATCGGTGGCTCTGGGGCCAACGTC. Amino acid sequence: CASSIGGSGANV. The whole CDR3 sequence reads CASSIGGSGANVLTF.

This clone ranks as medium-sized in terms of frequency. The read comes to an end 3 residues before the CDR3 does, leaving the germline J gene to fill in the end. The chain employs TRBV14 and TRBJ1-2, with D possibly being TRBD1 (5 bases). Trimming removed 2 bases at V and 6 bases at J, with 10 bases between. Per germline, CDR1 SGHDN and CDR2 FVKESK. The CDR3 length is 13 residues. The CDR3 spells CASSQSGRHGYTF. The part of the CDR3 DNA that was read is TGTGCCAGCAGCCAATCAGGGCGTCATGGC.

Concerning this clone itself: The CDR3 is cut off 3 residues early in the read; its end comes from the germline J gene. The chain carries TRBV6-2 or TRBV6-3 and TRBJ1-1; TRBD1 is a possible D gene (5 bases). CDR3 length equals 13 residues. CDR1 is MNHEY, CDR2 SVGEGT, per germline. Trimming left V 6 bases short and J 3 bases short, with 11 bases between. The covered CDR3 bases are TGTGCCAGCAGACAGGCTATTGACACTGAA. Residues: CASRQAIDTE. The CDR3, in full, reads CASRQAIDTEAFF.

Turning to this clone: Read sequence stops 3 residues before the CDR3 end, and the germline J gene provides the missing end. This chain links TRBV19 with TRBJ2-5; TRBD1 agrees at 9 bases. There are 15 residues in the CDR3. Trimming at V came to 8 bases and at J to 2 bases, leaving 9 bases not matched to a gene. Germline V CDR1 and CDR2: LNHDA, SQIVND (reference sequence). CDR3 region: CASRSGQGQQETQYF. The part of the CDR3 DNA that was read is TGTGCCAGTCGAAGTGGACAGGGGCAACAAGAGACC.

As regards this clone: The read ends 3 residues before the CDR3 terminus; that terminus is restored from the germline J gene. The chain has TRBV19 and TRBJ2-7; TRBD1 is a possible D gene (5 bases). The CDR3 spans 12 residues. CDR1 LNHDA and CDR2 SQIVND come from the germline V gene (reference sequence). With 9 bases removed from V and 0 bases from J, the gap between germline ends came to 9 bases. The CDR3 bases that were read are TGTGCCAGCTCCAGGGACTCCTACGAG. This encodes CASSRDSYE. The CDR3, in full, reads CASSRDSYEQYF.